Below, one T cell receptor beta chain is given with its context. Its antigen is unknown. This entry is derived from a study of T cells expressing NK-cell markers. Whole-study results and caveats: Dominant NKG2C+ clonotype frequencies of roughly 1.0-7.0% of CD8+ T cells were measured in several donors.

The CDR3 totals 14 residues. Germline V gene sequence: CDR1 DFQATT, CDR2 SNEGSKA (reference sequence). Researchers built TCR beta cDNA using 5'RACE template switching with UMIs. TCRdb re-called the 5' RACE reads and shows each CDR3 protein once, DNA omitted. The sample data list almost 450,000 distinct CDR3 sequences. The rearrangement uses TRBV20-1 and TRBJ2-4; as DNA is missing, the TRBD1 call by TCRdb cannot be tested. Sequenced sample: blood T cells: a sorted CD56 or NKG2C T cell subset, CD4+ or CD8+ T cells, or bulk PBMC T cells (not recorded which). The source is a woman between 18 and 69 years old in good health. The CDR3 spells CRARAGVTKNIQYF.